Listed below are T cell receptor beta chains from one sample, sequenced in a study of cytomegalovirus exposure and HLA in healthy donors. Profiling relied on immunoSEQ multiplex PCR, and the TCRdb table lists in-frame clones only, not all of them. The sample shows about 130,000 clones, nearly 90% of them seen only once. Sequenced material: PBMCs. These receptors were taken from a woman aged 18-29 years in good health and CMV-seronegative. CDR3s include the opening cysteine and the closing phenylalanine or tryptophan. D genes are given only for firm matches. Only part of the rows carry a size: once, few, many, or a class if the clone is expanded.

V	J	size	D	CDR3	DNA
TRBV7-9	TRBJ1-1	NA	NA	CASSLNSRLTEEAFF	TGTGCCAGCAGCCTTAATTCCCGCTTAACCGAGGAGGCTTTCTTT
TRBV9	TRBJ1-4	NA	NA	CASSAHLGLGANEKLFF	TGTGCCAGCAGCGCCCACCTAGGTCTAGGTGCTAATGAAAAACTGTTTTTT
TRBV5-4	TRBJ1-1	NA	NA	CASSLDRAEFEAFF	TGTGCCAGCAGCTTGGACAGGGCAGAATTCGAAGCTTTCTTT
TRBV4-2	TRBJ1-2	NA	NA	CASSQVEGNGYTF	TGTGCCAGCAGCCAAGTGGAGGGGAATGGCTACACCTTC
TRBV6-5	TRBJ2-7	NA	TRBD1	CASSPRQGTYEQYF	TGTGCCAGCAGTCCGAGACAGGGAACATACGAGCAGTACTTC
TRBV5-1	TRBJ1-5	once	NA	CASRDRPNQPQHF	TGCGCCAGCAGAGACAGACCGAATCAGCCCCAGCATTTT
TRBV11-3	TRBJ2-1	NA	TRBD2	CASSVSGGAYNEQFF	TGTGCCAGCAGCGTTAGCGGGGGGGCGTACAATGAGCAGTTCTTC
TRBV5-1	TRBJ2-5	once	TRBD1	CASSWGDRVKAQYF	TGCGCCAGCAGCTGGGGGGACAGGGTTAAGGCCCAGTACTTC
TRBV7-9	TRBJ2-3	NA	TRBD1	CASSTIRTGAPTDTQYF	TGTGCCAGCAGCACGATCCGGACAGGGGCGCCCACAGATACGCAGTATTTT
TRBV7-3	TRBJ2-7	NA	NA	CASSLSLRSEQYF	TGTGCCAGCAGCTTATCATTGAGGTCCGAGCAGTACTTC
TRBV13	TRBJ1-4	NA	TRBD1	CASSTHRGRVEKLFF	TGTGCCAGCAGCACCCACAGGGGGCGCGTTGAAAAACTGTTTTTT
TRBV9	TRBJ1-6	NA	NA	CASSVGGRGNSPLHF	TGTGCCAGCAGCGTTGGTGGTCGGGGTAATTCACCCCTCCACTTT
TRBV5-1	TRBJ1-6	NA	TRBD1	CASISDRGTYNSPLHF	TGCGCCAGCATTTCGGACAGGGGCACCTATAATTCACCCCTCCACTTT
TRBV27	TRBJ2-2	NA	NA	CASSTRRGGTGELFF	TGTGCCAGCAGTACGAGAAGGGGGGGGACCGGGGAGCTGTTTTTT
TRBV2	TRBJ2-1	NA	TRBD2	CASRPGLAGEEQFF	TGTGCCAGCAGGCCGGGACTAGCGGGGGAAGAGCAGTTCTTC
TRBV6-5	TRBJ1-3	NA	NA	CASSYSRTGSGNTIYF	TGTGCCAGCAGTTACTCCCGCACCGGCTCTGGAAACACCATATATTTT
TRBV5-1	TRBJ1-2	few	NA	CASLEPGYGYTF	TGCGCCAGCCTCGAGCCGGGTTATGGCTACACCTTC
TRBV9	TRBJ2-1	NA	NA	CASSEGTALSYEQFF	TGTGCCAGCAGCGAAGGTACAGCTTTATCATATGAGCAGTTCTTC
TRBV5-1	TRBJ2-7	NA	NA	CASSLVQHTSYEQYF	TGCGCCAGCAGCTTGGTACAGCATACCTCCTACGAGCAGTACTTC
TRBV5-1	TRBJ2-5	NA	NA	CASSLANTGRETQYF	TGCGCCAGCAGCTTGGCCAACACAGGGAGAGAGACCCAGTACTTC
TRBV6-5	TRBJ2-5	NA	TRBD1	CASSYHRGETQYF	TGTGCCAGCAGTTACCACAGGGGAGAGACCCAGTACTTC
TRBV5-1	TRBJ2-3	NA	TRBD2	CASSLDSRRGGAIKDTQYF	TGCGCCAGCAGCCTCGACTCGCGGCGCGGGGGGGCGATCAAAGATACGCAGTATTTT
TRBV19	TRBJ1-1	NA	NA	CASSIFPPVEAFF	TGTGCCAGTAGTATTTTTCCCCCGGTGGAAGCTTTCTTT
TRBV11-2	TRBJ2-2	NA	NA	CASSPKPRTHGGSGELFF	TGTGCCAGCAGCCCAAAGCCCAGGACGCATGGAGGGAGCGGGGAGCTGTTTTTT
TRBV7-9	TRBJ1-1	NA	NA	CASSFTVAPENTEAFF	TGTGCCAGCAGCTTTACCGTGGCTCCTGAGAACACTGAAGCTTTCTTT
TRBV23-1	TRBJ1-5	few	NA	CASSQEPRECNQPQHF	TGCGCCAGCAGTCAGGAGCCCAGGGAATGTAATCAGCCCCAGCATTTT
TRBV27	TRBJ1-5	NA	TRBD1	CASSPSPSKQGRYQPQHF	TGTGCCAGCAGCCCAAGCCCGTCTAAACAGGGGAGATATCAGCCCCAGCATTTT
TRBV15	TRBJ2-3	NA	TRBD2	CATSRDDGGGFLPTDTQYF	TGTGCCACCAGCAGAGATGACGGCGGGGGGTTCCTTCCCACAGATACGCAGTATTTT
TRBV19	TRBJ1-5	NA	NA	CASKVGRVINSNQPQHF	TGTGCCAGTAAGGTTGGGCGGGTGATAAATAGCAATCAGCCCCAGCATTTT
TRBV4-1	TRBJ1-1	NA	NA	CASSQERFGTEAFF	TGCGCCAGCAGCCAGGAGAGGTTTGGGACTGAAGCTTTCTTT
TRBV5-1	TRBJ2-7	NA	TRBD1	CASSLDRGYEQYF	TGCGCCAGCAGCTTGGACAGGGGTTACGAGCAGTACTTC
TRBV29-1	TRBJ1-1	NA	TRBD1	CSERTGGEMAEAFF	TGCAGCGAGCGTACAGGGGGAGAAATGGCTGAAGCTTTCTTT
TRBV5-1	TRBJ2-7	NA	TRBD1	CASSSTGEQYF	TGCGCCAGCAGCTCGACAGGGGAGCAGTACTTC
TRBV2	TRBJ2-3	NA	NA	CASSPRGRDTQYF	TGTGCCAGCAGTCCTCGAGGGAGGGATACGCAGTATTTT
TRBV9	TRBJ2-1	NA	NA	CASSVGRGTYNEQFF	TGTGCCAGCAGCGTAGGCCGGGGAACCTACAATGAGCAGTTCTTC
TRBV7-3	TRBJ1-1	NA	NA	CASSTQVENLEAFF	TGTGCCAGCAGCACCCAAGTAGAGAACCTTGAAGCTTTCTTT
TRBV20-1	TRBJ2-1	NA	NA	CSARERGIQFF	TGCAGTGCTAGAGAGCGAGGCATACAGTTCTTC
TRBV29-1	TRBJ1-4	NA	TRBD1	CSVGTGLELFF	TGCAGCGTCGGGACAGGGCTTGAACTGTTTTTT
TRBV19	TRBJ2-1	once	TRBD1	CASSIGTDSEQFF	TGTGCCAGTAGTATCGGGACAGACAGTGAGCAGTTCTTC
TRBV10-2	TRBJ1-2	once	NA	CASSDGGLGYGYTF	TGCGCCAGCAGTGACGGGGGGCTTGGCTATGGCTACACCTTC
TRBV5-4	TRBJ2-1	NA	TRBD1	CASSPAQGGNEQFF	TGTGCCAGCAGCCCCGCACAGGGGGGCAATGAGCAGTTCTTC
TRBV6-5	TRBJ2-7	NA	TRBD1	CASKGTVVPYEQYF	TGTGCCAGCAAAGGGACAGTAGTCCCCTACGAGCAGTACTTC
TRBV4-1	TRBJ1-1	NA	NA	CASSHPGRTEAFF	TGCGCCAGCAGCCATCCGGGGAGGACTGAAGCTTTCTTT
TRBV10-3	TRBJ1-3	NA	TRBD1	CATPGQVISGNTIYF	TGTGCCACCCCGGGACAGGTAATCTCTGGAAACACCATATATTTT
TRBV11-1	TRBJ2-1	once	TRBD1	CASSFGTGGYEQFF	TGTGCCAGCAGCTTTGGAACAGGGGGCTATGAGCAGTTCTTC
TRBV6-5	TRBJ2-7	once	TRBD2	CASTREGSGEQYF	TGTGCCAGCACCCGGGAGGGTTCGGGCGAGCAGTACTTC
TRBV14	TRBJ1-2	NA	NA	CASSPRQTLERGYTF	TGTGCCAGCAGCCCCCGACAGACCCTCGAACGCGGCTACACCTTC
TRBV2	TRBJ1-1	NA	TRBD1	CASSDRTGQNTEAFF	TGTGCCAGCAGTGATCGGACAGGGCAAAACACTGAAGCTTTCTTT
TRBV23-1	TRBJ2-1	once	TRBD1	CASIHWTGRRVNEQFF	TGCGCCAGCATTCACTGGACAGGTCGGCGTGTGAATGAGCAGTTCTTC
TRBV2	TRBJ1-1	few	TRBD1	CASSGQGNTEAFF	TGTGCCAGCAGCGGACAGGGGAACACTGAAGCTTTCTTT
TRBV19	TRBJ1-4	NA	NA	CASSSREGEEKLFF	TGTGCCAGTAGTAGCAGGGAGGGTGAGGAAAAACTGTTTTTT
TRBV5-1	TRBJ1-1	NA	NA	CASSLSRGVTEAFF	TGCGCCAGCAGCTTGAGCAGGGGTGTCACTGAAGCTTTCTTT
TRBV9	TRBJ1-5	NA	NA	CASSAAQGINQPQHF	TGTGCCAGCAGCGCGGCCCAGGGTATCAATCAGCCCCAGCATTTT
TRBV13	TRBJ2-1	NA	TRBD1	CASSSVEGQGFGEQFF	TGTGCCAGCAGCTCTGTTGAGGGACAGGGGTTCGGTGAGCAGTTCTTC